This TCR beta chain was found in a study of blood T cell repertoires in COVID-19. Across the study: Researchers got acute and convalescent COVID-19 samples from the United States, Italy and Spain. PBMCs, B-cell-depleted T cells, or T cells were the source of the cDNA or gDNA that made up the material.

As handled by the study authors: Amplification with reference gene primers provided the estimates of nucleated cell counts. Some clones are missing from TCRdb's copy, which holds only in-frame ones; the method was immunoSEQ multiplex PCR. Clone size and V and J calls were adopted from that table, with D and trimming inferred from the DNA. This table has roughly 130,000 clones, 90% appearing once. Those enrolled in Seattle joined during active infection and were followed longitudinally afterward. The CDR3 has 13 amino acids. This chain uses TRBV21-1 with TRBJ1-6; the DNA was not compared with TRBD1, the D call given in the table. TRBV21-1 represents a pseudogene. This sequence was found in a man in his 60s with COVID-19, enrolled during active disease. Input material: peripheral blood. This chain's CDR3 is CASGNRGLSPLHF. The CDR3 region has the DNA TGTGCCAGCGGAAACAGGGGGCTGTCACCCCTCCACTTT.